Below, 9 T cell receptor beta chains from the same sample are listed, as sequenced in a study of T cell changes during pregnancy in multiple sclerosis. Assay used: immunoSEQ multiplex PCR; TCRdb lists only in-frame clones, some missing. Of approximately 74,000 clones in the sample, about 85% are singletons; the top ten hold around 3.2%. The sample was peripheral blood, taken before pregnancy. Source of these receptors: a female donor with multiple sclerosis, enrolled in a pregnancy study.

The rearrangement links TRBV27 to TRBJ1-2; D is unclear. From germline, CDR1 is MNHEY and CDR2 SMNVEV (reference sequence). The CDR3 loop spans 16 amino acids. V was cut by 3 bases and J by 0 bases, with 14 bases left in between. This CDR3 reads CASSFSTASANYGYTF. The CDR3 nucleotides are TGTGCCAGCAGTTTTTCCACAGCTTCAGCTAACTATGGCTACACCTTC.

V gene TRBV30 combines with J gene TRBJ1-5; D remains unclear. The CDR3 sequence is 13 residues long. Germline V gene sequence: CDR1 GTSNPN, CDR2 SVGIG (reference sequence). The V gene lost 1 base and the J gene lost 4 bases, with 8 bases spanning the gap. The CDR3 reads CAWSGSINQPQHF. For the CDR3, the DNA is TGTGCCTGGAGTGGAAGCATAAATCAGCCCCAGCATTTT. The variable domain in full, completed from reference TRBV30 and TRBJ1-5, reads SQTIHQWPATLVQPVGSPLSLECTVEGTSNPNLYWYRQAAGRGLQLLFYSVGIGQISSEVPQNLSASRPQDRQFILSSKKLLLSDSGFYLCAWSGSINQPQHFGDGTRLSIL.

J is TRBJ2-3 and V is TRBV7-2; TRBD1 agrees at 10 bases. The CDR3 runs to 15 residues. V shed 6 bases, J shed 2 bases, and the junction held 5 bases outside the gene matches. CDR1 is SGHTA and CDR2 is FQGNSA in the germline V gene. CDR3 sequence reads: CASRSGQGNTDTQYF. The CDR3 nucleotides read TGTGCCAGCAGATCGGGACAGGGGAACACAGATACGCAGTATTTT. The full variable domain, in which reference TRBV7-2 and TRBJ2-3 provide the parts outside the CDR3, is GAGVSQSPSNKVTEKGKDVELRCDPISGHTALYWYRQSLGQGLEFLIYFQGNSAPDKSGLPSDRFSAERTGGSVSTLTIQRTQQEDSAVYLCASRSGQGNTDTQYFGPGTRLTVL.

The chain employs TRBV11-2 and TRBJ1-1; 7 bases fit TRBD1. Trimming cost V 5 bases and J 7 bases; bases outside gene matches: 7. This CDR3 spans 13 amino acids. Germline V CDR1 and CDR2: SGHAT, FQNNGV. The CDR3 region is CASSPQGEFEAFF. The CDR3 nucleotides are TGTGCCAGCAGCCCTCAGGGGGAGTTTGAAGCTTTCTTT.

The V and J genes are TRBV10-3 and TRBJ2-5; 7 bases are a match to TRBD1. CDR1 is ENHRY and CDR2 is SYGVKD in the germline V gene. J gave up 4 bases and V 7 bases, and 9 bases lay outside the gene matches. CDR3 length: 14 residues. This chain's CDR3 is CAINRQGPLETQYF. In DNA form, the CDR3 reads TGTGCCATCAATCGACAGGGCCCATTAGAGACCCAGTACTTC.

The rearrangement joins TRBV5-4 to TRBJ2-3; 7 bases are a match to TRBD2. V lost 0 bases, J lost 14 bases, and 9 bases stayed unmatched. There are 13 residues in the CDR3. Germline CDR1 is SGHNT and CDR2 is YYREEE (reference sequence). The CDR3 spells CASSLGGTIPPYF. For the CDR3, the DNA is TGTGCCAGCAGCTTGGGAGGGACTATCCCGCCGTATTTT.

Only one count was recorded for this clone. This sequence joins TRBV11-2 and TRBJ2-1; TRBD2 matches 16 bases. Germline V gene data show CDR1 as SGHAT and CDR2 as FQNNGV. V was clipped by 6 bases and J by 8 bases; unmatched bases: 10. This CDR3 comprises 17 residues. This CDR3 is CASSLGTSGGGWDEQFF. The CDR3 nucleotides are TGTGCCAGCAGTCTAGGGACTAGCGGGGGGGGTTGGGATGAGCAGTTCTTC. Drawing the rest from reference TRBV11-2 and TRBJ2-1, the complete variable domain is EAGVAQSPRYKIIEKRQSVAFWCNPISGHATLYWYQQILGQGPKLLIQFQNNGVVDDSQLPKDRFSAERLKGVDSTLKIQPAKLEDSAVYLCASSLGTSGGGWDEQFFGPGTRLTVL.

This clone showed up just once. The chain recombines TRBV7-2 with TRBJ1-5, with 8 bases matching TRBD1. The length of the CDR3 is 14 residues. Germline CDR1 reads SGHTA; CDR2 reads FQGNSA. Trimming cost V 5 bases and J 7 bases; bases outside gene matches: 7. The DNA for the CDR3 is TGTGCCAGCAGCCAATGGACAGGGCAGCAGCCCCAGCATTTT. This sequence encodes CASSQWTGQQPQHF.

The CDR3 DNA reads TGTGCCAGCAGTGAATTGGGAGGGGGAGCGGGAGGAGGAGATGAGCAGTTCTTC. This translates into CASSELGGGAGGGDEQFF. The V call is TRBV6-1, the J call TRBJ2-1, with TRBD2 matching 9 bases. Germline CDR1 MNHNS, CDR2 SASEGT. This CDR3 has 18 amino acids. V shed 2 bases and J 8 bases; nucleotides not matched to a gene: 16.